Below, one T cell receptor (beta chain) is given with its context. Antigen specificity is unknown. This sample was taken from a study of T cell responses to AZD1222 COVID-19 vaccine. Study-wide points: The donor group comprised mostly white British people and more females; the analysis possibly underestimated clonal diversity. In the spike-specific TCR repertoire, nearly half reportedly target unmutated variant regions.

Profiling relied on immunoSEQ multiplex PCR, and the TCRdb table lists in-frame clones only, not all of them. The table records around 180,000 clones, almost 95% of them present only once. Germline CDR1 reads SNHLY; CDR2 reads FYNNEI. V dropped 10 bases and J dropped 2; count of bases not matched to a gene: 8. The CDR3 contains 13 residues. This clonotype was obtained from an adult in good health. The genes are TRBV2 and TRBJ2-7, with 7 bases matching TRBD1. The sample here was peripheral blood, taken on day 0 of AZD1222 vaccination. The chain's CDR3 is CATLGTVAYEQYF. In DNA form, the CDR3 reads TGTGCCACCCTAGGGACAGTGGCCTACGAGCAGTACTTC.